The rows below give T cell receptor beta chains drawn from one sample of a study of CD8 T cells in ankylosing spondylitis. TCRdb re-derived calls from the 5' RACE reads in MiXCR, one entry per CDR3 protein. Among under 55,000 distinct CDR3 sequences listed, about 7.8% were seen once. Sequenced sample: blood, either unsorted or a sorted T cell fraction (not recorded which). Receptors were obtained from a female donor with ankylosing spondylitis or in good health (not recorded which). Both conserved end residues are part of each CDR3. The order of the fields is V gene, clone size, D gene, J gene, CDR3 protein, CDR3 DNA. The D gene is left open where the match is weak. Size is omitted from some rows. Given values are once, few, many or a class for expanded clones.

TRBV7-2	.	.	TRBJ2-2	CASSPAGGQYTGELFF	TGTGCCAGCAGCCCTGCCGGGGGGCAATACACCGGGGAGCTGTTTTTT
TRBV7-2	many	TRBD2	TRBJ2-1	CASSLDSLAGRVEQFF	TGTGCCAGCAGCTTAGATTCCCTAGCGGGGAGGGTGGAGCAGTTCTTC
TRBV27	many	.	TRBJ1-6	CASSLSGFYNSPLHF	TGTGCCAGCAGTTTATCCGGTTTCTATAATTCACCCCTCCACTTT
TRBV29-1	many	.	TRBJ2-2	CSVGGTGELFF	TGCAGCGTTGGAGGTACCGGGGAGCTGTTTTTT
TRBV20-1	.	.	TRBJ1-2	CSARGQLGYTF	TGCAGTGCTAGAGGGCAACTTGGCTACACCTTC
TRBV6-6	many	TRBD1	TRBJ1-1	CASGTGDAEAFF	TGTGCCAGCGGGACAGGAGACGCTGAAGCTTTCTTT
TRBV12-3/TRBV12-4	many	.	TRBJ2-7	CASSLTGRSYEQYF	TGTGCCAGCAGTTTAACTGGCAGGTCCTACGAGCAGTACTTC
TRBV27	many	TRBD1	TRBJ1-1	CASRDRDRGTEAFF	TGTGCCAGCAGAGACCGGGACAGGGGAACTGAAGCTTTCTTT
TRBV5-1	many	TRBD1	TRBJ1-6	CASSITGVGVNSPLHF	TGCGCCAGCAGCATAACAGGGGTTGGGGTTAATTCACCCCTCCACTTT
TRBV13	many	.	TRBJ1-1	CASSPPLRPREIAFF	TGTGCCAGCAGCCCGCCCCTCCGGCCCCGCGAAATAGCTTTCTTT
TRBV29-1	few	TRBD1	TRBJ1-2	CSVETGANYGYTF	TGCAGCGTTGAAACAGGGGCTAACTATGGCTACACCTTC
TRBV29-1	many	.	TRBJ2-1	CSVEAWGRNEQFF	TGCAGCGTTGAAGCTTGGGGTAGGAATGAGCAGTTCTTC
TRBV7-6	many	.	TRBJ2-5	CASSFFGETQYF	TGTGCCAGCAGCTTCTTCGGTGAGACCCAGTACTTC
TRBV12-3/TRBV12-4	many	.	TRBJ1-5	CASASVEIGQPQHF	TGTGCCAGCGCTTCCGTGGAAATTGGTCAGCCCCAGCATTTT
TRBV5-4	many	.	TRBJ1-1	CASSLGTFPPGTEAFF	TGTGCCAGCAGCTTGGGGACATTCCCCCCCGGGACTGAAGCTTTCTTT
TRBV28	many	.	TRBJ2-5	CASSLAASPLTQYF	TGTGCCAGCAGTTTGGCGGCCTCCCCATTGACCCAGTACTTC
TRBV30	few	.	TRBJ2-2	CAWSVYGPGELFF	TGTGCCTGGAGTGTATATGGGCCCGGGGAGCTGTTTTTT
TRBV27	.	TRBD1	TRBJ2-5	CASRDRGQETQYF	TGTGCCAGCAGGGACAGGGGGCAAGAGACCCAGTACTTC